Shown below are 24 T cell receptor beta chains from a single sample sequenced in a study of technical replicates of blood from a few donors. The repertoire was sequenced with immunoSEQ multiplex PCR; TCRdb's copy has only in-frame clones and lacks some. Of 90,000 to 100,000 clones detected, approximately 96% appear once; the ten largest clones hold around 0.22%. What was sequenced was T cells isolated from PBMCs. The source is a human donor in good health.

J is TRBJ2-2 and V is TRBV7-3; 7 nucleotides align to TRBD1. The junction had 5 bases not matched to a gene; V was cut back by 5 bases and J by 5 bases. The CDR3 totals 14 residues. Germline lookup yields CDR1 SGHTA and CDR2 FQGTGA. The CDR3 nucleotides read TGTGCCAGCAGCCCGAGACAGGGTACCGGGGAGCTGTTTTTT. Translation gives CASSPRQGTGELFF.

The chain couples TRBV5-1 to TRBJ2-1, with D unclear. This CDR3 contains 11 residues. Germline-derived CDR1 and CDR2 are SGHRS and YFSETQ. V was pared by 4 bases and J by 9 bases, with 8 bases between. The CDR3 coding sequence is TGCGCCAGCAGCCCCGCTACTGAGCAGTTCTTC. This gives the protein CASSPATEQFF.

This clone was seen just once. V usage is TRBV9 and J usage is TRBJ1-2; tentative D call: TRBD1 (5 bases). The V and J ends lost 3 bases and 5 bases respectively, with 14 bases between them. CDR3 size: 14 residues. Looked up from germline, CDR1 is SGDLS and CDR2 is YYNGEE. The CDR3 nucleotides read TGTGCCAGCAGCGCGACAGACCGACCTTATGGCTACACCTTC. Protein product: CASSATDRPYGYTF.

The chain combines TRBV27 with TRBJ2-7, with TRBD2 as a possible D gene (5 bases). The CDR3 spans 18 residues. CDR1 and CDR2 from the germline V gene are MNHEY and SMNVEV (reference sequence). V gave up 5 bases and J gave up 2 bases, with 25 bases separating them. The CDR3 DNA reads as TGTGCCAGCAGTCCAACTACCACCCTCGCGGGCCTTCCCTACGAGCAGTACTTC. Translation: CASSPTTTLAGLPYEQYF.

This clone has only one observation. V and J are TRBV7-9 and TRBJ1-2, with D possibly matching TRBD1 (5 bases). The V and J ends lost 5 bases and 5 bases respectively, with 9 bases between them. The CDR3 length is 12 residues. Germline CDR1 is SEHNR and CDR2 is FQNEAQ (reference sequence). The CDR3 region is CASSPQVYGYTF. In DNA form, the CDR3 reads TGTGCCAGCAGCCCACAGGTGTATGGCTACACCTTC.

The rearrangement joins TRBV2 to TRBJ2-5, with D tentatively TRBD1 (7 bases). The germline V gene has CDR1 SNHLY and CDR2 FYNNEI. V was pared by 7 bases and J by 7 bases, with 16 bases between. The CDR3 loop spans 13 amino acids. In DNA form, the CDR3 reads TGTGCCAGCACAGGGGGGAGTAGGTGGACCCAGTACTTC. It is translated as CASTGGSRWTQYF. Using reference TRBV2 and TRBJ2-5 for the parts outside the CDR3, the full variable domain is EPEVTQTPSHQVTQMGQEVILRCVPISNHLYFYWYRQILGQKVEFLVSFYNNEISEKSEIFDDQFSVERPDGSNFTLKIRSTKLEDSAMYFCASTGGSRWTQYFGPGTRLLVL.

The count of this clone is one. This chain links TRBV19 with TRBJ1-2, with 7 nucleotides matching TRBD1. The V and J ends lost 5 bases and 4 bases, in that order; junction bases with no gene match: 13. Germline V gives CDR1 LNHDA, CDR2 SQIVND (reference sequence). CDR3 size: 16 residues. CDR3 nucleotides: TGTGCCAGTAGTGTTCGACAGGGCTCGGAGGTCTATGGCTACACCTTC. As protein: CASSVRQGSEVYGYTF.

The chain couples TRBV4-1 to TRBJ2-1, with 7 bases identical to TRBD2. CDR1 and CDR2 from the germline V gene are MGHRA and YSYEKL. Trimming removed 6 bases from V and 7 bases from J; junction bases left unmatched: 6. The CDR3 consists of 13 residues. Here the CDR3 reads CASRRGSGNEQFF. The CDR3 DNA reads TGCGCCAGCAGACGCGGGAGTGGAAATGAGCAGTTCTTC.

This chain uses TRBV4-1 with TRBJ2-5; D is unclear. Between the trimmed V and J ends, which lost 4 bases and 3 bases, there was a span of 15 bases. The CDR3 runs 15 residues. CDR1 is MGHRA, CDR2 YSYEKL, per germline. The CDR3 bases are TGCGCCAGCAGCCGGCAGCCGCTAGTTAAAGAGACCCAGTACTTC. Amino acids: CASSRQPLVKETQYF.

The chain carries TRBV4-1 and TRBJ2-1, with TRBD1 as a possible D gene (6 bases). Germline V CDR1 and CDR2: MGHRA, YSYEKL. The V end lost 4 bases, the J end lost 6 bases, and 16 bases lay between the germline ends. This CDR3 has 15 amino acids. The CDR3 DNA follows: TGCGCCAGCAGCCGGGACACGGATTTCCTCAATGAGCAGTTCTTC. Its protein is CASSRDTDFLNEQFF.

The V call is TRBV6-4, the J call TRBJ2-3, with D possibly matching TRBD2 (5 bases). The ends were cut back, 10 bases at V and 6 bases at J, with 11 bases in the middle. Per the germline V gene, CDR1 is MRHNA and CDR2 is SNTAGT. The CDR3 consists of 11 residues. CDR3 protein: CAIPTGDTQYF. The DNA for the CDR3 is TGTGCCATCCCTACGGGGGATACGCAGTATTTT.

This rearrangement joins TRBV6-1 to TRBJ2-7; 16 nucleotides agree with TRBD2. Unmatched junction bases numbered 6, after V lost 2 bases and J lost 2 bases. CDR1 is MNHNS and CDR2 is SASEGT in the germline V gene. This CDR3 has 18 residues. The CDR3: CASSESGLAGGPPYEQYF. CDR3 in DNA: TGTGCCAGCAGTGAATCGGGACTAGCGGGAGGGCCCCCCTACGAGCAGTACTTC.

This chain joins TRBV6-1 and TRBJ2-7, with TRBD1 matching 8 bases. J lost 3 bases, V lost 4 bases, and 8 bases had no gene match. CDR3 length: 15 residues. Germline loops: CDR1 MNHNS, CDR2 SASEGT. The CDR3 here is CASSGGQGSLYEQYF. The CDR3 coding sequence is TGTGCCAGCAGTGGAGGACAGGGTTCTCTCTACGAGCAGTACTTC.

This chain connects TRBV19 to TRBJ1-4; 8 bases agree with TRBD1. Per the germline V gene, CDR1 is LNHDA and CDR2 is SQIVND (reference sequence). The CDR3 consists of 16 residues. Unmatched junction bases numbered 8, after V lost 3 bases and J lost 5 bases. The DNA of the CDR3 is TGTGCCAGTAGTATTATCCCAGGGGGCGGAAATGAAAAACTGTTTTTT. Translated: CASSIIPGGGNEKLFF.

This clone occurred a few times. The chain joins TRBV5-4 to TRBJ2-7; D is perhaps TRBD1 (6 bases). Germline V gene data show CDR1 as SGHNT and CDR2 as YYREEE (reference sequence). There are 13 residues in the CDR3. V was shortened by 4 bases and J by 2 bases, with 10 bases between the two germline ends. CDR3 in DNA: TGTGCCAGCAGCCTCCACAGGGCCTACGAGCAGTACTTC. It translates to CASSLHRAYEQYF.

The chain combines TRBV5-3 with TRBJ2-7, with D tentatively TRBD1 (5 bases). TRBV5-3 is filed as an ORF, its function uncertain. V lost 3 bases and J 4 bases, leaving 17 bases between the germline ends. The CDR3 has 15 residues. In DNA, the CDR3 is TGTGCCAGAAGCTCAGTCAGGGCTTTTTGGTACGAGCAGTACTTC. Its translation: CARSSVRAFWYEQYF.

The rearrangement joins TRBV10-3 to TRBJ2-7; D remains ambiguous. CDR1 and CDR2 (germline): ENHRY, SYGVKD. The CDR3 totals 14 residues. The V end lost 9 bases, the J end lost 0 bases, and 15 bases lay between the germline ends. The CDR3 sequence: CAIRSAPSSYEQYF. The CDR3 DNA sequence: TGTGCCATTCGAAGCGCTCCTAGCTCCTACGAGCAGTACTTC.

The chain is built from TRBV7-6 and TRBJ2-7; a weak D match, TRBD2 (7 bases). Germline V CDR1 and CDR2: SGHVS, FNYEAQ. The CDR3 totals 21 residues. V lost 1 base, J lost 1 base, and 29 bases lay in between. CDR3 residues: CASSLVSGGGLKTSMSYEQYF. Written as DNA, the CDR3 is TGTGCCAGCAGCTTAGTTTCGGGCGGGGGCCTTAAAACCAGTATGTCCTACGAGCAGTACTTC.

This sequence joins TRBV5-1 and TRBJ2-7; TRBD2 matches 13 bases. The trim removed 1 base at V and 5 bases at J, leaving 3 bases unmatched. Germline V lookup: CDR1 SGHRS, CDR2 YFSETQ. There are 15 residues in the CDR3. The CDR3 nucleotides read TGCGCCAGCAGCTTGACCGGGACTAGCGGGAACGAGCAGTACTTC. Translation gives CASSLTGTSGNEQYF.

The rearrangement links TRBV21-1 to TRBJ2-1; the D segment call TRBD1 is taken from the table without a DNA check. TRBV21-1 is classified as a pseudogene. This CDR3 spans 16 amino acids. CDR3: CASSKKGGTVWNEQFF. DNA for the CDR3: TGTGCCAGCAGCAAAAAAGGCGGGACAGTTTGGAATGAGCAGTTCTTC.

J is TRBJ1-1 and V is TRBV18; 8 positions agree with TRBD1. CDR1 is KGHSH, CDR2 LQKENI, per germline. The CDR3 length is 17 residues. Trimming removed 2 bases from V and 5 bases from J; junction bases left unmatched: 13. The CDR3 nucleotides are TGTGCCAGCTCACCAGGTCGGCAGGGGGCGATAAGAACTGAAGCTTTCTTT. It translates to CASSPGRQGAIRTEAFF.

The chain combines TRBV5-4 with TRBJ2-1, with 8 bases identical to TRBD1. Germline CDR1 reads SGHNT; CDR2 reads YYREEE (reference sequence). The CDR3 has 16 residues. V lost 2 bases to trimming and J lost 6 bases; unmatched junction nucleotides: 10. In nucleotides, the CDR3 is TGTGCCAGCAGCTTAGCGACAGGGGCTTGGTCCAATGAGCAGTTCTTC. As protein: CASSLATGAWSNEQFF. Combining the CDR3 with reference TRBV5-4 and TRBJ2-1 gives the whole variable domain ETGVTQSPTHLIKTRGQQVTLRCSSQSGHNTVSWYQQALGQGPQFIFQYYREEENGRGNFPPRFSGLQFPNYSSELNVNALELDDSALYLCASSLATGAWSNEQFFGPGTRLTVL.

The chain recombines TRBV28 with TRBJ2-7, with 12 bases matching TRBD2. V lost 6 bases to trimming and J lost 0 bases; unmatched junction nucleotides: 6. Germline CDR1 MDHEN, CDR2 SYDVKM. The CDR3 covers 16 residues. The DNA for the CDR3 is TGTGCCAGCAGGGAGACTAGCGGGAGCCGCTCCTACGAGCAGTACTTC. This gives the protein CASRETSGSRSYEQYF.

This clone appeared a single time. This chain uses TRBV5-4 with TRBJ1-1, with 8 bases matching TRBD1. CDR3 length: 15 amino acids. Germline V gene lookup returns CDR1 SGHNT and CDR2 YYREEE (reference sequence). V lost 0 bases, J lost 6 bases, and 7 bases stayed unmatched. CDR3 protein: CASSLVGQGAPEAFF. The CDR3 bases are TGTGCCAGCAGCTTGGTGGGCCAGGGGGCCCCTGAAGCTTTCTTT.